This record covers a single TCR beta chain. Its antigen is not known. Sequenced by immunoSEQ multiplex PCR; TCRdb stores in-frame clones only, minus some. The sample records fewer than 90,000 clones, about 90% being singletons. The sample is drawn from a study of T cell responses to AZD1222 COVID-19 vaccine. The study's findings and limits: Donors were chiefly white British, with a greater number of females, and clonal diversity was perhaps underestimated. Spike regions recognized by vaccine-associated CD4 TCRs spanned the protein, led by 160-218 and 743-854.

Per germline, CDR1 SGHRS and CDR2 YFSETQ. The ends lost 0 bases at V and 6 bases at J; junction bases unmatched: 3. The CDR3 totals 15 residues. Pooling of second doses given at about 4 or about 12 weeks was done. The source was peripheral blood, collected 28 days after the second AZD1222 dose. The chain combines TRBV5-1 with TRBJ2-2, with 9 nucleotides matching TRBD1. This receptor was identified in an adult who received the AZD1222 COVID-19 vaccine. The CDR3 region is CASSLGTGESGELFF. The CDR3 bases are TGCGCCAGCAGCTTGGGGACAGGGGAGTCCGGGGAGCTGTTTTTT. Together with reference TRBV5-1 and TRBJ2-2, the CDR3 gives the full variable domain: KAGVTQTPRYLIKTRGQQVTLSCSPISGHRSVSWYQQTPGQGLQFLFEYFSETQRNKGNFPGRFSGRQFSNSRSEMNVSTLELGDSALYLCASSLGTGESGELFFGEGSRLTVL.